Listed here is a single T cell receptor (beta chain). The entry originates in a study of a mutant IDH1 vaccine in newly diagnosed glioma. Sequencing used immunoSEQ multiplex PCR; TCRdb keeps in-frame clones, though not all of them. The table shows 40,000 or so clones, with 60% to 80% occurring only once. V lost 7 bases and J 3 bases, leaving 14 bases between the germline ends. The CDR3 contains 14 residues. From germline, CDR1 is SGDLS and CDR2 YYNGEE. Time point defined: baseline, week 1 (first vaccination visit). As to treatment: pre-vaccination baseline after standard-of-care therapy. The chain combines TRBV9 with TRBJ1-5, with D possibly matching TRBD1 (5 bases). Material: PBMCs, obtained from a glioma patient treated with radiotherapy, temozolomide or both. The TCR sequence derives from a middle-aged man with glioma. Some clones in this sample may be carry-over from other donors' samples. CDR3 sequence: CASGDAGPNQPQHF. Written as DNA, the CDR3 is TGTGCCAGCGGTGATGCAGGGCCCAATCAGCCCCAGCATTTT.